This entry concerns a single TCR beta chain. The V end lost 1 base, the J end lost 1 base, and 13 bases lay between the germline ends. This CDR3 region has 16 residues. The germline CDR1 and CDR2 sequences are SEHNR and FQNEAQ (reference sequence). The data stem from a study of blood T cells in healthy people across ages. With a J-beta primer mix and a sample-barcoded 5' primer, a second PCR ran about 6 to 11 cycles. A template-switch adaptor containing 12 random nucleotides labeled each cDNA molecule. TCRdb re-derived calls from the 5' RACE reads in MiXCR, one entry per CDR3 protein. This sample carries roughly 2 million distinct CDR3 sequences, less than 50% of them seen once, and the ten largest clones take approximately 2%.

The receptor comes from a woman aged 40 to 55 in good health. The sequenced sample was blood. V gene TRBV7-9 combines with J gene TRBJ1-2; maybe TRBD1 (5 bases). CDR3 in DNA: TGTGCCAGCAGCTTAGACCTTCCGGGGCGTAACTATGGCTACACCTTC. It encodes CASSLDLPGRNYGYTF.